The clone carrying this T cell receptor (beta chain) was seen only a few times. Its cognate antigen is unknown. Each sample yielded at least 6 million isolated PBMCs. The entry originates in a study of blood T cells in healthy people across ages. Across the study: Capturing about one barcoded beta molecule per two T cells was achieved by template switching.

Overall study findings and caveats: Expanded clonotype changes were possibly confounded by unknown donor CMV status.

The second PCR ran about 6 to 12 cycles with a sample-barcoded 5' primer and J-beta primers. TCRdb independently ran MiXCR on the 5' RACE reads; one entry per CDR3 protein. The sample comprises 450,000 to 700,000 distinct CDR3 sequences, approximately 27% of which are singletons, and about 18% rests with the top ten. The receptor's source is a woman in her 70s in good health. Input material: blood.

The CDR3 spells CATSLAKNIQYF. In DNA, the CDR3 is TGTGCCACCAGCTTAGCCAAAAACATTCAGTACTTC. The chain recombines TRBV15 with TRBJ2-4; D unclear. Germline CDR1 reads LNHNV; CDR2 reads YYDKDF (reference sequence). This CDR3 is built from 12 residues. Trimming took 5 bases from V and 0 from J, leaving 2 bases between them. Drawing the rest from reference TRBV15 and TRBJ2-4, the complete variable domain is DAMVIQNPRYQVTQFGKPVTLSCSQTLNHNVMYWYQQKSSQAPKLLFHYYDKDFNNEADTPDNFQSRRPNTSFCFLDIRSPGLGDTAMYLCATSLAKNIQYFGAGTRLSVL.